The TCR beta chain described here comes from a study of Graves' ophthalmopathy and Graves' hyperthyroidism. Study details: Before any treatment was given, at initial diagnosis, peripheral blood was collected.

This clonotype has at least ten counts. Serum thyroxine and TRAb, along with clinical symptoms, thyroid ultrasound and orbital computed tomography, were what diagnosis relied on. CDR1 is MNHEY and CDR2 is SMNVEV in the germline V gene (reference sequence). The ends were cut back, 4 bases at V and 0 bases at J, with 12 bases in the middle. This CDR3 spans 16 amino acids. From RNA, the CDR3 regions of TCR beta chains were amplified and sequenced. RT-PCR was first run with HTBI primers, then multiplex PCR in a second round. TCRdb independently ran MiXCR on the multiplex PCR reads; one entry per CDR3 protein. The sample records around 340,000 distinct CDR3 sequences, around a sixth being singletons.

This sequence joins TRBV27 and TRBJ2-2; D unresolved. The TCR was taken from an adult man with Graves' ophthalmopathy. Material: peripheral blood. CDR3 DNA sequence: TGTGCCAGCAGTTCCCTGACGTTCGCGAACACCGGGGAGCTGTTTTTT. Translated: CASSSLTFANTGELFF.